This TCR beta chain originates from a study of human T cells and chemical hapten exposure. Time point indicated: pre-sensitization, week 0. As for treatment: therapeutic diphenylcyclopropenone sensitization with weekly scalp DPC. TCRdb re-called the RACE reads with MiXCR, one entry per CDR3 protein. The top ten hold 1.2% of the sample, which has about 290,000 distinct CDR3 sequences, 7.7% seen once. The sequencing used whole blood, collected in connection with sensitization to the hapten diphenylcyclopropenone (DPC). This TCR was recovered from a man between 18 and 29 years old with alopecia areata. Some clones in this sample may be carry-over from other donors' samples.

The DNA for the CDR3 is TGCGCCAGCAGCCAAGATCCGGAAAGCGGGGGCTACAATGAGCAGTTCTTC. Translating gives CASSQDPESGGYNEQFF. This rearrangement joins TRBV4-1 to TRBJ2-1, with 8 nucleotides matching TRBD2. This CDR3 region has 17 residues. With 0 bases clipped from V and 3 bases from J, the junction kept 7 bases outside the gene matches. CDR1 and CDR2 (germline): MGHRA, YSYEKL.